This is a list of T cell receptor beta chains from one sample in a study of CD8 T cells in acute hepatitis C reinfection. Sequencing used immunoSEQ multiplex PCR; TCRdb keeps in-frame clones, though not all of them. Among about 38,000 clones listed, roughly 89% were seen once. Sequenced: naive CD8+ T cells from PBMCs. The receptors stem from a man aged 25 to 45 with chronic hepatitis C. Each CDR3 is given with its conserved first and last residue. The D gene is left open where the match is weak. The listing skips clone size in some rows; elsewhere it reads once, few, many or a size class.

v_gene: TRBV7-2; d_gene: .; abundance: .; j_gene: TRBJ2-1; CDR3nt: TGTGCCAGCAGCCCCCCTTGGGCAATCTCCTACAATGAGCAGTTCTTC; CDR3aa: CASSPPWAISYNEQFF
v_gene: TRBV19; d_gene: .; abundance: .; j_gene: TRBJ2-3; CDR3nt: TGTGCCAGTAGTCTTGGACTAACCAGCACAGATACGCAGTATTTT; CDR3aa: CASSLGLTSTDTQYF
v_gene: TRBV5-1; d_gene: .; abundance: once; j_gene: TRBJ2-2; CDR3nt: TGCGCCAGCAGCTTCGGGGGGGAGCTGTTTTTT; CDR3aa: CASSFGGELFF
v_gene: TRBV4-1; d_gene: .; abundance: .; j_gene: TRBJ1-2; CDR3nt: TGCGCCAGCAGCCAAGATCGGGGCGGAGAGCAAGGCTACACCTTC; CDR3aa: CASSQDRGGEQGYTF
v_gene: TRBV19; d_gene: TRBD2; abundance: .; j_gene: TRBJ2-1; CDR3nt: TGTGCCAGTAACGACGGGGGGGGCTACAATGAGCAGTTCTTC; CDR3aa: CASNDGGGYNEQFF
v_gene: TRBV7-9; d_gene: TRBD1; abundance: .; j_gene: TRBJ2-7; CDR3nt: TGTGCCAGCAGCCTGTCCGAGGACAGGGTGGGACTTCTCTACGAGCAGTACTTC; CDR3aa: CASSLSEDRVGLLYEQYF
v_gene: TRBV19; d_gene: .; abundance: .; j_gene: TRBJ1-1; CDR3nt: TGTGCCAGTAGTAATGCAGGGAACACTGAAGCTTTCTTT; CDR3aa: CASSNAGNTEAFF
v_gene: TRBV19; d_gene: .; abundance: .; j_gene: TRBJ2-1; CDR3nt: TGTGCCACCTCCAGGGGCTCCTACAATGAGCAGTTCTTC; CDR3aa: CATSRGSYNEQFF
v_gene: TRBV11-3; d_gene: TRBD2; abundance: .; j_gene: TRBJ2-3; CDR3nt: TGTGCCAGCAGCTTATCCCGACGGAGCGGGAGTATTTCAGATACGCAGTATTTT; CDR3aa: CASSLSRRSGSISDTQYF
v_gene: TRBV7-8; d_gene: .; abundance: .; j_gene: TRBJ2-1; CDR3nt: TGTGCCAGCAGACGGGACACGTCCAATGAGCAGTTCTTC; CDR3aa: CASRRDTSNEQFF
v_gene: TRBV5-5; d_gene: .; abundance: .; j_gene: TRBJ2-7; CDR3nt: TGTGCCAGCAGCTTGAATCCCCCCTATTCAGGGAACTACGAGCAGTACTTC; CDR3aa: CASSLNPPYSGNYEQYF
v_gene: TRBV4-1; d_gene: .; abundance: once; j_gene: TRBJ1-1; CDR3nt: TGCGCCAGCAGCCAATCCCCACAGGGCTTTATCACTGAAGCTTTCTTT; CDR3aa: CASSQSPQGFITEAFF
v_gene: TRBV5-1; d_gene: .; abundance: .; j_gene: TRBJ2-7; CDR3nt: TGCGCCAGCAGCTTGGCCGAGAGAACCTACGAGCAGTACTTC; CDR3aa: CASSLAERTYEQYF
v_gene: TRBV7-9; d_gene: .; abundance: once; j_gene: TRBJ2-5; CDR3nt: TGTGCCAGCAGCTTAGGCCTGAAGTGGACAGAGATCCAAGAGACCCAGTACTTC; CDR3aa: CASSLGLKWTEIQETQYF
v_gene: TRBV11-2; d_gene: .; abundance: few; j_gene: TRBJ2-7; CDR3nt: TGTGCCAGCAGCTTGGCCCTTGACCCCTACGAGCAGTACTTC; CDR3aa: CASSLALDPYEQYF
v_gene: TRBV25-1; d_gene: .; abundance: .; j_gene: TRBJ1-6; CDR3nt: TGTGCCAGCAGTGTCGGGGGCGGGAATTCACCCCTCCACTTT; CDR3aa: CASSVGGGNSPLHF
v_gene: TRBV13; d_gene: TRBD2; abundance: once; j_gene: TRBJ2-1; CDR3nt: TGTGCCAGCAGCGGTAGTGGGACTAGGGGCACCAATGAGCAGTTCTTC; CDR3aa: CASSGSGTRGTNEQFF
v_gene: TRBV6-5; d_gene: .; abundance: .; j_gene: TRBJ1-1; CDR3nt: TGTGCCAGCAGGGGGAACACTGAAGCTTTCTTT; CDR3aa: CASRGNTEAFF
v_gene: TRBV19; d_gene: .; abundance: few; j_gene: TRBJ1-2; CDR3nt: TGTGCCAGTAGTATCGAGGGAGGCTACACCTTC; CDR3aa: CASSIEGGYTF
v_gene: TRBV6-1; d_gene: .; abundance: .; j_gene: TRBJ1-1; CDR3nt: TGTGCCAACCCCCGGACAGTCGACACTGAAGCTTTCTTT; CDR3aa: CANPRTVDTEAFF
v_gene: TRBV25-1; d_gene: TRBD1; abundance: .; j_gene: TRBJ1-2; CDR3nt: TGTGCCAGCAAACAGGGGTATGGCTACACCTTC; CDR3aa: CASKQGYGYTF
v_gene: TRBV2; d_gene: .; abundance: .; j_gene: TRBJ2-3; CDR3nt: TGTGCCAGCAGTGAAGCGGAAGGGGATATCACAGATACGCAGTATTTT; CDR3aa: CASSEAEGDITDTQYF
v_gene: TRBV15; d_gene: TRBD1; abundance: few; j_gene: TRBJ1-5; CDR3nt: TGTGCCACCAGCGTTTACAGGGGTGAGCCCCAGCATTTT; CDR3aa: CATSVYRGEPQHF
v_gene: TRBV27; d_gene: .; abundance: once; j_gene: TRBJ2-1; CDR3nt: TGTGCCAGCAGTTTACAGGGTTTGTGGAATGAGCAGTTCTTC; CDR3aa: CASSLQGLWNEQFF
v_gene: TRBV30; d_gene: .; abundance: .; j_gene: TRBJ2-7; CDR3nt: TGTGCCTGGACCTTCGGACACGGAACCTACGAGCAGTACTTC; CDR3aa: CAWTFGHGTYEQYF
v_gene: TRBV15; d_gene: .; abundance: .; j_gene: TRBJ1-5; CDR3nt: TGTGCCACCAGCAGACCCCGGGGCAATCAGCCCCAGCATTTT; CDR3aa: CATSRPRGNQPQHF
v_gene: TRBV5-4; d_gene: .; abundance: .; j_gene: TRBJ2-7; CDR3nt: TGTGCCAGCAGCTTGAACAGGGCAGTTGACGAGCAGTACTTC; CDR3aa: CASSLNRAVDEQYF
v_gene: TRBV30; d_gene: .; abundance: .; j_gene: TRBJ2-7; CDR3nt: TGTGCCTGGAGTGGACGGGACGGTAGCTCCTACGAGCAGTACTTC; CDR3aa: CAWSGRDGSSYEQYF
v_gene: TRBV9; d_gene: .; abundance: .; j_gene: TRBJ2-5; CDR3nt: TGTGCCAGCAGCTGGGGGGAGACCCAGTACTTC; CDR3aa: CASSWGETQYF
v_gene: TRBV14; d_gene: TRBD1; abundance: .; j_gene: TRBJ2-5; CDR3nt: TGTGCCAGCAGCTACACGACAGGGGGAAAAGAGACCCAGTACTTC; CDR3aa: CASSYTTGGKETQYF
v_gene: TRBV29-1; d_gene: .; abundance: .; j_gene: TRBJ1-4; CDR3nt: TGCAGCGTTGTCGCAACTAATGAAAAACTGTTTTTT; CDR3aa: CSVVATNEKLFF
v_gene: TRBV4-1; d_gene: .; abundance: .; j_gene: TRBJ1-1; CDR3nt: TGCGCCAGTCGTAATGAAGGGAGGCAGGATGCTGAAGCTTTCTTT; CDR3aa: CASRNEGRQDAEAFF
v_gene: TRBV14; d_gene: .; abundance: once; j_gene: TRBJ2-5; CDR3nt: TGTGCCAGCAGCCAGGGACTTACTAATGCGGAGACCCAGTACTTC; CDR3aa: CASSQGLTNAETQYF
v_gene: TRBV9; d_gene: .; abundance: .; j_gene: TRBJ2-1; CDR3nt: TGTGCCAGCAGCGTAGCCGGGGGCCCATACAATGAGCAGTTCTTC; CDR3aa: CASSVAGGPYNEQFF
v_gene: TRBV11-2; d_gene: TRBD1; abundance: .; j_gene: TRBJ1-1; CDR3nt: TGTGCCAGCAGGGACAGGGTTCTAAAAGCTTTCTTT; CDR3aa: CASRDRVLKAFF
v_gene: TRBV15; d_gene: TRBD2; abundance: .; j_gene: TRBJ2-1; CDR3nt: TGTGCCACCAGCGTGGGACTAGCGGGGGGTTACAATGAGCAGTTCTTC; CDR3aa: CATSVGLAGGYNEQFF
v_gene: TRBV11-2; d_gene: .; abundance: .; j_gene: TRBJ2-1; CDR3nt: TGTGCCAGCAGCAGAGACAGGTACTGGAATGAGCAGTTCTTC; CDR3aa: CASSRDRYWNEQFF
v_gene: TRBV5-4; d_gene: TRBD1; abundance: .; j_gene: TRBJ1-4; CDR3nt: TGTGCCAGCAGCTTCGCAGGGGGGCAAGAAAAACTGTTTTTT; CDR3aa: CASSFAGGQEKLFF
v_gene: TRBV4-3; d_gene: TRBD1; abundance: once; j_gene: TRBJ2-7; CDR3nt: TGCGCCAGCAGCCAGGACCGGACAGGGGCGTACGAGCAGTACTTC; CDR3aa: CASSQDRTGAYEQYF
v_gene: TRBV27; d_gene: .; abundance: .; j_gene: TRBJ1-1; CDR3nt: TGTGCCAGCAGTTACAACAGGAACACTGAAGCTTTCTTT; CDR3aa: CASSYNRNTEAFF
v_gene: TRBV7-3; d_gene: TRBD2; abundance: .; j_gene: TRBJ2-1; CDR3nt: TGTGCCAGCAGCTTTGGGACTAGCGGGAGTCCAGAGCAGTTCTTC; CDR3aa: CASSFGTSGSPEQFF
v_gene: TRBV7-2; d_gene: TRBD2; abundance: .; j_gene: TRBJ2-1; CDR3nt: TGTGCCAGCAGCTGGGGACTAGCGGACGTCAATGAGCAGTTCTTC; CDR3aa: CASSWGLADVNEQFF
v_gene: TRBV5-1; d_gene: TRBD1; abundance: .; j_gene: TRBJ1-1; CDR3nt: TGCGCCAGCAGCCGACAGGGGGCGGCTGAAGCTTTCTTT; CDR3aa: CASSRQGAAEAFF
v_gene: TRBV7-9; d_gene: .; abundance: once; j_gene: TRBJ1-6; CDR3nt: TGTGCCAGCAGCCACAGGGATTTGTCCTATAATTCACCCCTCCACTTT; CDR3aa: CASSHRDLSYNSPLHF
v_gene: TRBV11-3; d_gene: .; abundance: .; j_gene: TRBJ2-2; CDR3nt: TGTGCCAGCAGCTTAGAGGTAGCCCTACCGAACACCGGGGAGCTGTTTTTT; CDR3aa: CASSLEVALPNTGELFF
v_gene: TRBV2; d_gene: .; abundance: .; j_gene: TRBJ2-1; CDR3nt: TGTGCCAGCGGCCGGACCACCCCCGGGTTCTTC; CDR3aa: CASGRTTPGFF
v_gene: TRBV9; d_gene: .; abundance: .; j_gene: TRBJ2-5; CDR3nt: TGTGCCAGCAGCGTAGATGGGTTTATGGAGACCCAGTACTTC; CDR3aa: CASSVDGFMETQYF
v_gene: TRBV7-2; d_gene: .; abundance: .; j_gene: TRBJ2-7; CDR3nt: TGTGCCAGCAGCTTGTTTACGCTAAGCTCCTACGAGCAGTACTTC; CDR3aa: CASSLFTLSSYEQYF
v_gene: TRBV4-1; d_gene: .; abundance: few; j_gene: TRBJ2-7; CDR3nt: TGCGCCAGCAGCCAAGGTGTCAGGGGTTACGAGCAGTACTTC; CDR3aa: CASSQGVRGYEQYF
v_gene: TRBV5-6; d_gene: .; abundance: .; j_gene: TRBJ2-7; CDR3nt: TGTGCCAGCACTAGGGGGGACTACGAGCAGTACTTC; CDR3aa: CASTRGDYEQYF
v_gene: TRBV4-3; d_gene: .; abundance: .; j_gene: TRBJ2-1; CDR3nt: TGCGCCAGCAGCCTTTGGCGACAGGACTACAATGAGCAGTTCTTC; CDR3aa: CASSLWRQDYNEQFF
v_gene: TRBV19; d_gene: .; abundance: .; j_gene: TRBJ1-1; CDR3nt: TGTGCCAGTAGTATTTGGCAGCACACTGAAGCTTTCTTT; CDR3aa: CASSIWQHTEAFF
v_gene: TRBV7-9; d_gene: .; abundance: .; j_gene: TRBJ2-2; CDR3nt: TGTGCCAGCAGCCCCCCGGCAGGGAAAGACGGGGAGCTGTTTTTT; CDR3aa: CASSPPAGKDGELFF
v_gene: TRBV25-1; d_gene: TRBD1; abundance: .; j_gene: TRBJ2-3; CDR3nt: TGTGCCAGCAGTGAATGGAACAGGGGGCGCACAGATACGCAGTATTTT; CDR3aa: CASSEWNRGRTDTQYF
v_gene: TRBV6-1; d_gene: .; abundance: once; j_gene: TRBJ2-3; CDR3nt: TGTGCCAGCAGTGCTAGTGTAAGGGGAACAGATACGCAGTATTTT; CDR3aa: CASSASVRGTDTQYF
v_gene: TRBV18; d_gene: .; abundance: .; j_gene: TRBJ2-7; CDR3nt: TGTGCCAGCTCACCATCGAGACTGGGGGACGAGCAGTACTTC; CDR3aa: CASSPSRLGDEQYF
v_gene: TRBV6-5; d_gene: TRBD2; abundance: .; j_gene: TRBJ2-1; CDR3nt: TGTGCCAGCAGTCGACTAGCGGGAGAATACAATGAGCAGTTCTTC; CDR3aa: CASSRLAGEYNEQFF
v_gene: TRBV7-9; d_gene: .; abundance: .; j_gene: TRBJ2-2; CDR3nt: TGTGCCAGCAGCCCTCTACTTGGGGAGCTGTTTTTT; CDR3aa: CASSPLLGELFF
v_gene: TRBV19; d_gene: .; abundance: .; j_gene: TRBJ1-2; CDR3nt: TGTGCCAGTAGTCAGGGAACCTATGGCTACACCTTC; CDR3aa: CASSQGTYGYTF